This T cell receptor (beta chain) was observed in a study of CD8+CD57+ T cells in acquired aplastic anemia. In the study overall: Sorted CD4+ plus CD8+ cells gave DNA averaging roughly 2.9 ug. On average, healthy donors gave approximately 10 million reads for CD4+ cells.

Whole-study findings and limits: CD8+ Simpson's diversity showed no significant patient-control difference. Overlapping CD8+ CDR3 repertoires of patients and controls contained roughly 29 shared sequences.

The CDR3 is made up of 14 amino acids. Germline V gene sequence: CDR1 MNHEY, CDR2 SMNVEV (reference sequence). TCR beta VDJ combinations and CDR3 sequences were profiled from genomic DNA. Each CDR3 protein is one row after TCRdb ran MiXCR on the reads. The data contain hundreds of thousands of distinct CDR3 sequences, under 80% of them singletons. To note about this clonotype: Antigen unknown. One end of the junction does not line up with germline, which may come from a read error.

This receptor was identified in a human donor in good health, serving as a control. The sequencing sample was made of sorted CD4+, CD8+, or CD8+CD57+ T cells (not recorded which) from PBMCs. The rearrangement links TRBV27 to TRBJ1-1, with D unresolved. DNA of the CDR3: TGTGCCACCAGTGCTTATGGGGTGAACACTGCCCCTTACTTT. This translates into CATSAYGVNTAPYF.